The 21 T cell receptor beta chains given below trace back to one sample, sequenced in a study of tumor and adjacent non-tumor tissue in lung cancer. Three rounds of nested PCR, following a modified ARM-PCR protocol, produced the TCRbeta library. MiXCR, applied by TCRdb to the multiplex PCR reads, yields one record per CDR3 protein. The sample lists approximately 75,000 distinct CDR3 sequences; under 80% were seen once. The template was RNA from unsorted bulk tissue. Sequenced: lung tumor tissue. These receptors were obtained from a woman in her 50s with non-small cell lung cancer.

With regard to this clonotype: Given a much more abundant clone one base away, this may be a read error. The chain has TRBV24-1 and TRBJ2-3, with a weak D call TRBD1 (5 bases). V lost 1 base and J 2 bases, leaving 12 bases between the germline ends. Germline V gene lookup returns CDR1 KGHDR and CDR2 SFDVKD. The CDR3 runs to 16 residues. In DNA, the CDR3 is TGTGCCACCAGTGATTTAGGTCAGGGTGACACAGATACGCAGTATTTT. This codes for CATSDLGQGDTDTQYF.

V is TRBV12-3 or TRBV12-4 and J is TRBJ1-1; possibly TRBD1 for D (5 bases). Trimming shortened V by 5 bases and J by 5 bases, and 24 bases separated the two germline ends. This CDR3 is 17 amino acids long. The CDR3 is CASSLYPTTRVRTEAFF. The CDR3 nucleotides read TGTGCCAGCAGTCTTTACCCTACTACCAGGGTTCGAACTGAAGCTTTCTTT.

Notes on this clonotype: One base away lies a much larger clone, so this may be a sequencing read error. The chain uses TRBV5-4 and TRBJ2-7, with TRBD1 matching 7 bases. CDR1 and CDR2 (germline): SGHNT, YYREEE (reference sequence). The CDR3 length is 16 residues. The CDR3 DNA reads TGTGCCAGCAGCTTGGCCGCCTCTGACAGGGCCTACGAGCACTACTTC. Its protein is CASSLAASDRAYEHYF.

This clonotype was recorded at least ten times. The J gene is TRBJ2-7, the V gene TRBV4-2; 8 nucleotides match TRBD2. CDR1 and CDR2 (germline): LGHNA, YNFKEQ. The CDR3 length is 15 residues. V dropped 5 bases and J dropped 4; count of bases not matched to a gene: 10. DNA for the CDR3: TGTGCCAGCAGCACTAGGACTAGCCGGCCTTACGAGCAGTACTTC. Amino acid sequence: CASSTRTSRPYEQYF.

Of note for this clonotype: One junction end does not reproduce the germline sequence, and a read error may be involved. The chain combines TRBV10-2 with TRBJ1-4, with D possibly being TRBD1 (5 bases). The CDR3 loop spans 13 amino acids. CDR1 and CDR2 from the germline V gene are WSHSY and SAAADI. The DNA of the CDR3 is TGCGCCATCAGTGGCGGGGCCGGTGAAAAACTGCTTTTT. This encodes CAISGGAGEKLLF.

This clonotype has a count of ten or more. The CDR3 region is CATSTTAAGDLYEQYF. For the CDR3, the DNA is TGTGCCACCAGCACCACGGCGGCAGGGGACCTCTACGAGCAGTACTTC. The chain joins TRBV15 to TRBJ2-7; D possibly corresponds to TRBD1 (6 bases). The CDR3 loop spans 16 amino acids. V gave up 4 bases and J gave up 3 bases, with 19 bases separating them. Germline V lookup: CDR1 LNHNV, CDR2 YYDKDF (reference sequence).

The table lists this clonotype with many counts. The chain combines TRBV28 with TRBJ1-5, with 9 bases fitting TRBD1. Losses at the gene ends were 4 bases for V and 4 bases for J; bases not matched to a gene: 8. CDR3 length equals 16 residues. CDR1 and CDR2 from the germline V gene are MDHEN and SYDVKM. CDR3 region: CASSWTGVGWNQPQHF. CDR3 nucleotides: TGTGCCAGCAGTTGGACAGGGGTAGGTTGGAATCAGCCCCAGCATTTT.

The chain carries TRBV14 and TRBJ1-4; D is uncertain. This CDR3 has 15 amino acids. Looked up from germline, CDR1 is SGHDN and CDR2 is FVKESK. Here the CDR3 DNA reads TGTACCATCAGCCGAGAGGAAGGCAAAGGGGAAAAACTGTTTTTT. Amino acid sequence: CTISREEGKGEKLFF. Together with reference TRBV14 and TRBJ1-4, the CDR3 gives the full variable domain: EAGVTQFPSHSVIEKGQTVTLRCDPISGHDNLYWYRRVMGKEIKFLLHFVKESKQDESGMPNNRFLAERTGGTYSTLKVQPAELEDSGVYFCTISREEGKGEKLFFGSGTQLSVL.

V and J are TRBV19 and TRBJ1-5; TRBD1 aligns across 8 bases. This CDR3 region has 15 residues. Germline CDR1 reads LNHDA; CDR2 reads SQIVND (reference sequence). The V segment lost 9 bases and the J segment 3 bases; nucleotides outside the gene matches: 10. The CDR3 is CASNRQGFPNQPQHF. The DNA for the CDR3 is TGTGCCAGCAACCGACAGGGGTTTCCCAATCAGCCCCAGCATTTT.

The genes are TRBV11-2 and TRBJ2-1, with 8 bases lining up with TRBD2. Germline V gives CDR1 SGHAT, CDR2 FQNNGV. The CDR3 is 15 residues long. For the CDR3, the DNA is TGTCTAAGCAGCTTAGAATATAGCGGGAATCATGAGCAGTTCTTC. Protein product: CLSSLEYSGNHEQFF. Filled out from reference TRBV11-2 and TRBJ2-1, the complete variable domain reads EAGVAQSPRYKIIEKRQSVAFWCNPISGHATLYWYQQILGQGPKLLIQFQNNGVVDDSQLPKDRFSAERLKGVDSTLKIQPAKLEDSAVYLCLSSLEYSGNHEQFFGPGTRLTVL.

V is TRBV20-1 and J is TRBJ1-1; 8 nucleotides align to TRBD1. V lost 0 bases, J lost 0 bases, and 3 bases stayed unmatched. There are 15 residues in the CDR3. Germline CDR1 reads DFQATT; CDR2 reads SNEGSKA (reference sequence). The CDR3 nucleotides are TGCAGTGCTAGAGATAGACAGGGGATGAACACTGAAGCTTTCTTT. It encodes CSARDRQGMNTEAFF.

This chain connects TRBV10-2 to TRBJ2-1, with 11 bases aligning to TRBD2. This CDR3 region has 18 residues. The germline V gene has CDR1 WSHSY and CDR2 SAAADI. Germline trimming cut 1 base from V and 11 bases from J; bases unmatched to any gene: 16. The CDR3 region is CASSEFRRGLAGGYQQFF. In DNA, the CDR3 is TGCGCCAGCAGTGAGTTCCGGCGCGGACTAGCGGGTGGGTATCAGCAGTTCTTC.

On this clonotype itself: A much bigger clone sits one base away, suggesting this may be a read error. The gene calls are TRBV6-4 and TRBJ2-1; TRBD2 might be the D (6 bases). The CDR3 sequence is 15 residues long. Trimming took 3 bases from V and 8 from J, leaving 17 bases between them. Per germline, CDR1 MRHNA and CDR2 SNTAGT. CDR3 nucleotide sequence: TGTGCCAGCAGTGAAGGGTCTAGCGCGAGTTATGAGCAGTTCTTC. Translated, it gives CASSEGSSASYEQFF.

In regard to this clonotype: A much larger clone is a single base away; this may be a read error. The chain has TRBV18 and TRBJ2-7; no firm D call. The V gene's germline CDR1 is KGHSH and CDR2 LQKENI. The CDR3 contains 13 residues. CDR3 bases: TGTACCAGCTCACCAGTGCTGTACGGTGAGCAGTACTTC. Protein product: CTSSPVLYGEQYF.

Worth noting for this clonotype: The missing conserved phenylalanine or tryptophan at the end of this CDR3 makes a read error likely. The chain carries TRBV5-1 and TRBJ2-7, with 7 bases matching TRBD2. Looked up from germline, CDR1 is SGHRS and CDR2 is YFSETQ. This CDR3 is 17 amino acids long. The chain's CDR3 is CASSQVGLGVRDYVQYS. The CDR3 nucleotides are TGCGCCAGCAGCCAGGTTGGACTGGGGGTTCGGGACTACGTGCAGTACTCC.

Notes on this clonotype: One junction end disagrees with the germline gene, perhaps due to a read error. The rearrangement uses TRBV4-2 and TRBJ2-7, with 9 bases fitting TRBD2. The CDR3 length is 14 residues. CDR1 and CDR2 (germline): LGHNA, YNFKEQ. As DNA, the CDR3 is TGTGCCAGCAGCCTAGATAGCGGGAGAGACGAACAGTACTTC. Protein product: CASSLDSGRDEQYF.

The V call is TRBV5-5, the J call TRBJ1-1; D remains ambiguous. The V and J ends lost 8 bases and 7 bases respectively, with 21 bases between them. Germline V gives CDR1 SGHKS, CDR2 YYEKEE (reference sequence). There are 14 residues in the CDR3. The CDR3 DNA reads TGTGCCAGGAGCCCTGCTCGGGAGGGAATTGAAGCTTTCTTT. This gives the protein CARSPAREGIEAFF.

The chain has TRBV6-1 and TRBJ2-7; the D is unclear. The CDR3 extends over 15 amino acids. Germline lookup yields CDR1 MNHNS and CDR2 SASEGT. The V gene lost 1 base and the J gene lost 1 base, with 11 bases spanning the gap. CDR3 nucleotides: TGTGCCAGCAGTGAAGATGGAATAGGTTCCTACGAGCAGTACTTC. Encoded protein: CASSEDGIGSYEQYF.

In this sample, this clonotype turned up once. The V gene is TRBV7-9, the J gene TRBJ1-4, with D unclear. This CDR3 has 13 residues. CDR1 is SEHNR, CDR2 FQNEAQ, per germline (reference sequence). Trimming pared 9 bases from V and 6 bases from J, leaving 14 bases between. The CDR3 protein is CASRDTCDEKLFF. The CDR3 nucleotides read TGTGCCAGTAGGGATACCTGCGATGAAAAACTGTTTTTT. The variable domain in full, with the rest retrieved from reference TRBV7-9 and TRBJ1-4, is DTGVSQNPRHKITKRGQNVTFRCDPISEHNRLYWYRQTLGQGPEFLTYFQNEAQLEKSRLLSDRFSAERPKGSFSTLEIQRTEQGDSAMYLCASRDTCDEKLFFGSGTQLSVL.

Concerning this clonotype: A junction end diverges from the germline sequence, so it may reflect a read error. This rearrangement joins TRBV20-1 to TRBJ2-2; D may be TRBD1 or TRBD2 (5 bases each). The germline CDR1 and CDR2 sequences are DFQATT and SNEGSKA (reference sequence). This CDR3 comprises 15 residues. CDR3 amino acids: CTAHTGTGNTGELFF. DNA for the CDR3: TGCACTGCGCACACCGGGACGGGGAACACCGGGGAGTTGTTTTTT.

In this sample, this clonotype turned up a few times. A much larger clone differs from this one at a single base, so this may be a read error. Because it lacks the conserved phenylalanine or tryptophan at the end, this CDR3 is likely a read error. The V and J genes are TRBV7-9 and TRBJ2-3; no reliable D call. V lost 1 base to trimming and J lost 5 bases, with 4 bases between them. Germline V gene lookup returns CDR1 SEHNR and CDR2 FQNEAQ (reference sequence). The CDR3 is made up of 12 amino acids. The CDR3 coding sequence is TGTGCCAGCAGCTTAGTGGTAGATACGCAGTATTCT. It specifies CASSLVVDTQYS.